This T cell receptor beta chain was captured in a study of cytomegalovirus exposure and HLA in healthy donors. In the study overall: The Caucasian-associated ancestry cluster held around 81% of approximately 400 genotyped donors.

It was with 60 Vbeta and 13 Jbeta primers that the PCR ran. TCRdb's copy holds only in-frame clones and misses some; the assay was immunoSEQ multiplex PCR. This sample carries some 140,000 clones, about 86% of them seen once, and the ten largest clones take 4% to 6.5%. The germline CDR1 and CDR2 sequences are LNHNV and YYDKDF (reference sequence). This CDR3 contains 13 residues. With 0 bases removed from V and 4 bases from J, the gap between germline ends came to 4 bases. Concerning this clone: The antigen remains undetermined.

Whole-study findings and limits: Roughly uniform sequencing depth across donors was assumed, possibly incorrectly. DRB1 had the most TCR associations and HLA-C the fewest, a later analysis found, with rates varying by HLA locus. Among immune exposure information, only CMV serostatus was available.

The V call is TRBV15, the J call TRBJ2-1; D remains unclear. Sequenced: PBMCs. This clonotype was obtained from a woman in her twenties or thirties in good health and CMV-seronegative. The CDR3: CATSREHYNEQFF. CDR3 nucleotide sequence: TGTGCCACCAGCAGAGAACATTACAATGAGCAGTTCTTC. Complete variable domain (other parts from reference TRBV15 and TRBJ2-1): DAMVIQNPRYQVTQFGKPVTLSCSQTLNHNVMYWYQQKSSQAPKLLFHYYDKDFNNEADTPDNFQSRRPNTSFCFLDIRSPGLGDTAMYLCATSREHYNEQFFGPGTRLTVL.